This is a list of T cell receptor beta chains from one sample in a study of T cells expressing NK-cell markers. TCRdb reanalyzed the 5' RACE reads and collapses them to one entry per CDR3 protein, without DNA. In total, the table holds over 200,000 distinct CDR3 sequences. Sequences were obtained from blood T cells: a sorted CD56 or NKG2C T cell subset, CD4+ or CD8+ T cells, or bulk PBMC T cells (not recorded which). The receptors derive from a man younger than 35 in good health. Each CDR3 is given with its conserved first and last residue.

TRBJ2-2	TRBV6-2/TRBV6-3	CASSPWTSRNTGELFF
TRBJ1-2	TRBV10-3	CAISGQGDGGYTF
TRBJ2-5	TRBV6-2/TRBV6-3	CASSPHSGRVVETQYF
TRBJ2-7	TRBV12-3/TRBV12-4	CASSFTGGLSEQYF
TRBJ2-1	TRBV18	CASSNGLSSNEQFF
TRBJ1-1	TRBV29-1	CSVQKMNTEAFF
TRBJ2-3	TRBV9	CASSARHEDWTQYF
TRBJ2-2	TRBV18	CASSTYTGELFF
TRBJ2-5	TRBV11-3	CASSFSRNEETQYF
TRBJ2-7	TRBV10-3	CAISELGNYEQYF
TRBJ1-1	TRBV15	CATSRAGTGNTEAFF
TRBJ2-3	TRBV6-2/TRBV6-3	CASSYGSGQATDTQYF
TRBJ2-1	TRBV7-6	CASSLASSGSLDEQFF
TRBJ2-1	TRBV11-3	CASSSTAGAYNEQFF
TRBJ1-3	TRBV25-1	CASISRTAPRTIYF
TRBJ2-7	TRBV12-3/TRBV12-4	CASSFLGTYEQYF
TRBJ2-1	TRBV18	CASSGGPLYNEQFF
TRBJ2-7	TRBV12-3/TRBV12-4	CASSLRLALPYEQYF
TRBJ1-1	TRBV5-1	CASSPTDSENTEAFF
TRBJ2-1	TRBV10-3	CAISVSGSGHNEQFF
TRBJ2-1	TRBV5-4	CASSLAGGSGDEQFF
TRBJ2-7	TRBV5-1	CASSPYRQSYEQYF
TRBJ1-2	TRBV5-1	CASSRPTGTDGYTF
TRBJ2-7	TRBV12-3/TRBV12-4	CASSRATYEQYF
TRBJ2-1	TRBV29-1	CSVDRQGLTNEQFF